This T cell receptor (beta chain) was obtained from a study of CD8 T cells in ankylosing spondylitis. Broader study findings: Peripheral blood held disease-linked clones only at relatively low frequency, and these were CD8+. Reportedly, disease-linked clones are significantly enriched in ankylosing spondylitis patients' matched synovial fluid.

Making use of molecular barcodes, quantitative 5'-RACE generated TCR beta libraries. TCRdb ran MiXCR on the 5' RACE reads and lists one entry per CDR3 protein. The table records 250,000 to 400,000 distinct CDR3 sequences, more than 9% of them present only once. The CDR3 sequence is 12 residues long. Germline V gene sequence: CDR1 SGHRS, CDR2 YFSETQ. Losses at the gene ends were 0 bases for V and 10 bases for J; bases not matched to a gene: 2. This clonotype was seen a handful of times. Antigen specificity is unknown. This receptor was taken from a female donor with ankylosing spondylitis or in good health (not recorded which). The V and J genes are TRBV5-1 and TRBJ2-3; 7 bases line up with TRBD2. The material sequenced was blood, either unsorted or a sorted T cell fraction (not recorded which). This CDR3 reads CASSLGGSAQYF. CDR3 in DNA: TGCGCCAGCAGCTTGGGCGGGAGTGCGCAGTATTTT. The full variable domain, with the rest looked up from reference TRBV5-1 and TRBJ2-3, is KAGVTQTPRYLIKTRGQQVTLSCSPISGHRSVSWYQQTPGQGLQFLFEYFSETQRNKGNFPGRFSGRQFSNSRSEMNVSTLELGDSALYLCASSLGGSAQYFGPGTRLTVL.